These 19 T cell receptor beta chains were sequenced from one sample in a study of naive and memory T cell subsets. Both TRBC1 and TRBC2 were covered by a beta constant-region primer of two equimolar oligonucleotides. Nested alpha and beta constant-region primers with the SP2 primer drove four PCR rounds on ligated cDNA. TCRdb re-called the UMI-ligation and nested PCR reads through MiXCR, storing one row per CDR3 protein. This table holds about 34,000 distinct CDR3 sequences, under 20% found once. Sample: effector memory CD4+ T cells from blood. Noted subset: effector memory, CD45RA- CD27-. Source of these receptors: a human donor in good health.

This clonotype ranks as medium-sized. The chain carries TRBV4-1 and TRBJ1-1; D call uncertain. Germline CDR1 is MGHRA and CDR2 is YSYEKL. CDR3 length: 14 residues. Trimming removed 6 bases at V and 1 base at J, with 12 bases between. CDR3 in amino acids: CASRGTLRNTEAFF. CDR3 DNA: TGCGCCAGCAGGGGCACCCTCAGGAACACTGAAGCTTTCTTT.

The chain recombines TRBV6-1 with TRBJ2-3; tentative D call: TRBD1 (6 bases). The germline CDR1 and CDR2 sequences are MNHNS and SASEGT. This CDR3 region has 15 residues. The V gene lost 1 base and the J gene lost 4 bases, with 12 bases spanning the gap. The CDR3 DNA reads as TGTGCCAGCAGTGAAGACAGGGCAAGGCCAGATACGCAGTATTTT. Its protein is CASSEDRARPDTQYF.

The chain uses TRBV7-8 and TRBJ2-6; 9 nucleotides align to TRBD1. Germline values: CDR1 SGHVS, CDR2 FQNEAQ. Trimming removed 5 bases from V and 3 bases from J; junction bases left unmatched: 11. The CDR3 contains 18 residues. The CDR3 sequence: CASSGGQGKGFGANVLTF. In DNA, the CDR3 is TGTGCCAGCAGCGGGGGACAGGGAAAGGGATTTGGGGCCAACGTCCTGACTTTC. The whole variable domain, remainder taken from reference TRBV7-8 and TRBJ2-6, is GAGVSQSPRYKVAKRGQDVALRCDPISGHVSLFWYQQALGQGPEFLTYFQNEAQLDKSGLPSDRFFAERPEGSVSTLKIQRTQQEDSAVYLCASSGGQGKGFGANVLTFGAGSRLTVL.

The sample holds a few counts of this clonotype. V is TRBV18 and J is TRBJ1-2; no reliable D call. This CDR3 is 13 amino acids long. Trimming stripped 2 bases from V and 6 bases from J, with 10 bases between. Germline assignment: CDR1 KGHSH and CDR2 LQKENI. The CDR3 here is CASSPAAGDGYTF. The CDR3 DNA reads as TGTGCCAGCTCACCAGCCGCTGGGGATGGCTACACCTTC.

The V call is TRBV20-1, the J call TRBJ2-1; 9 nucleotides agree with TRBD2. Germline CDR1 reads DFQATT; CDR2 reads SNEGSKA (reference sequence). J was trimmed by 0 bases and V by 1 base; bases with no gene match: 7. The CDR3 extends over 17 amino acids. This CDR3 reads CSARANSGRPSYNEQFF. In DNA, the CDR3 is TGCAGTGCTAGAGCGAATAGCGGGAGACCCTCCTACAATGAGCAGTTCTTC.

This clonotype was detected a few times. The gene calls are TRBV25-1 and TRBJ1-2, with unresolved D. The CDR3 length is 16 residues. Germline V lookup: CDR1 MGHDK, CDR2 SYGVNS. Trimming removed 2 bases from V and 2 bases from J, with 15 bases in between. In nucleotides, the CDR3 is TGTGCCAGCAGTGAAGGAGGCATCGGAATAAACTATGGCTACACCTTC. This translates into CASSEGGIGINYGYTF.

This clonotype has only a few counts. J is TRBJ2-5 and V is TRBV7-8; 10 nucleotides agree with TRBD2. There are 14 residues in the CDR3. The germline V gene encodes CDR1 SGHVS and CDR2 FQNEAQ. V was clipped by 5 bases and J by 5 bases; unmatched bases: 5. The CDR3 nucleotides read TGTGCCAGCAGCCCAGCGGGAGGGTTGGAGACCCAGTACTTC. This sequence encodes CASSPAGGLETQYF. Drawing the rest from reference TRBV7-8 and TRBJ2-5, the complete variable domain is GAGVSQSPRYKVAKRGQDVALRCDPISGHVSLFWYQQALGQGPEFLTYFQNEAQLDKSGLPSDRFFAERPEGSVSTLKIQRTQQEDSAVYLCASSPAGGLETQYFGPGTRLLVL.

The chain recombines TRBV9 with TRBJ1-5; D remains ambiguous. The CDR3 extends over 15 amino acids. Trimming shortened V by 0 bases and J by 1 base, and 8 bases separated the two germline ends. The V gene's germline CDR1 is SGDLS and CDR2 YYNGEE. The CDR3 nucleotides read TGTGCCAGCAGCGTAGCTCCCGACAGCAATCAGCCCCAGCATTTT. Translating it yields CASSVAPDSNQPQHF.

This clonotype was detected many times. The chain uses TRBV11-2 and TRBJ1-4, with D perhaps TRBD1 (6 bases). Germline V lookup: CDR1 SGHAT, CDR2 FQNNGV. The CDR3 runs to 15 residues. The V gene lost 7 bases and the J gene lost 7 bases, with 19 bases spanning the gap. DNA for the CDR3: TGTGCCAGCAAGGGCAGGGGACCCATGGGTGAAAAACTGTTTTTT. It codes for CASKGRGPMGEKLFF.

This clonotype was seen repeatedly, ten times or more. The chain employs TRBV9 and TRBJ1-5, with a tentative D call TRBD1 (5 bases). Germline CDR1 reads SGDLS; CDR2 reads YYNGEE. Trimming left V 1 base short and J 0 bases short, with 8 bases between. This CDR3 is built from 15 residues. The CDR3 is CASSVTGDSNQPQHF. In DNA, the CDR3 is TGTGCCAGCAGCGTAACAGGCGATAGCAATCAGCCCCAGCATTTT.

By its share, this clonotype is medium-sized (0.01 to 0.1%). The chain couples TRBV20-1 to TRBJ2-7, with D possibly being TRBD2 (6 bases). Per germline, CDR1 DFQATT and CDR2 SNEGSKA (reference sequence). This CDR3 has 15 amino acids. The germline V and J ends were trimmed by 0 bases and 3 bases, with 15 bases remaining between them. CDR3 protein: CSARDSGGMNYEQYF. The CDR3 DNA is TGCAGTGCTAGAGATTCGGGCGGGATGAACTACGAGCAGTACTTC.

This clonotype was picked up many times. The chain employs TRBV25-1 and TRBJ2-2; D is unclear. The CDR3 length is 14 residues. V was cut by 4 bases and J by 7 bases, with 13 bases left in between. CDR1 is MGHDK and CDR2 is SYGVNS in the germline V gene. As DNA, the CDR3 is TGTGCCAGCAGTGCCCTGAAGGGCCTCGGGGAGCTGTTTTTT. It encodes CASSALKGLGELFF.

The genes are TRBV6-6 and TRBJ1-2; D may be TRBD1 (5 bases). CDR3 length equals 13 residues. Trimming cost V 5 bases and J 5 bases, with 12 bases left between them. Germline lookup yields CDR1 MNHNY and CDR2 SVGAGI (reference sequence). CDR3 sequence: CASSLAKGYGYTF. CDR3 nucleotides: TGTGCCAGCAGTCTCGCCAAGGGGTATGGCTACACCTTC.

The V call is TRBV11-2, the J call TRBJ2-1; D remains unclear. From germline, CDR1 is SGHAT and CDR2 FQNNGV. Deletions cut 0 bases from V and 6 bases from J, with 12 bases between. The CDR3 covers 15 residues. CDR3 nucleotides: TGTGCCAGCAGCTTAGATCAAGGAGTAGGCAATGAGCAGTTCTTC. Translating it yields CASSLDQGVGNEQFF.

This clonotype appeared a few times. The CDR3 region is CASSSPHPRPGRANNEQFF. The CDR3 DNA sequence: TGTGCCAGCAGTTCACCCCATCCGAGACCCGGGCGGGCAAACAATGAGCAGTTCTTC. The chain employs TRBV28 and TRBJ2-1; D possibly corresponds to TRBD2 (5 bases). This CDR3 spans 19 amino acids. Looked up from germline, CDR1 is MDHEN and CDR2 is SYDVKM. V was pared by 4 bases and J by 5 bases, with 27 bases between.

Many counts were recorded for this clonotype. The genes are TRBV11-2 and TRBJ2-5, with D possibly called TRBD1 or TRBD2 (5 bases each). The germline V and J ends were trimmed by 8 bases and 1 base, with 11 bases remaining between them. Germline CDR1 and CDR2: SGHAT and FQNNGV. The CDR3 is 13 residues long. The CDR3 region has the DNA TGTGCCAGCTGCCGGGGCACCCAAGAGACCCAGTACTTC. Translated, it gives CASCRGTQETQYF.

By sample share, this clonotype is medium-sized. The chain is built from TRBV6-2 or TRBV6-3 and TRBJ2-4; D perhaps matches TRBD2 (6 bases). The CDR3 sequence is 15 residues long. Germline V gene sequence: CDR1 MNHEY, CDR2 SVGEGT. V lost 2 bases to trimming and J lost 0 bases, with 8 bases between them. Written as DNA, the CDR3 is TGTGCCAGCAGTTACGGAGGGGTAGCCAAAAACATTCAGTACTTC. Protein: CASSYGGVAKNIQYF.

The genes are TRBV7-8 and TRBJ2-7; tentative D call: TRBD2 (5 bases). Germline-derived CDR1 and CDR2 are SGHVS and FQNEAQ. V shed 1 base and J shed 6 bases, with 10 bases lying between them. The CDR3 consists of 13 residues. CDR3 in amino acids: CASSLERPLEQYF. The CDR3 DNA is TGTGCCAGCAGCTTAGAGCGGCCCCTCGAGCAGTACTTC.

The V gene is TRBV5-4, the J gene TRBJ1-1; D remains unclear. Germline V gene data show CDR1 as SGHNT and CDR2 as YYREEE (reference sequence). The V and J ends lost 0 bases and 4 bases respectively, with 19 bases between them. CDR3 length: 17 amino acids. CDR3 protein: CASSLGGSDRRRTEAFF. CDR3 coding DNA: TGTGCCAGCAGCTTGGGGGGTTCAGACCGGCGTCGCACTGAAGCTTTCTTT.